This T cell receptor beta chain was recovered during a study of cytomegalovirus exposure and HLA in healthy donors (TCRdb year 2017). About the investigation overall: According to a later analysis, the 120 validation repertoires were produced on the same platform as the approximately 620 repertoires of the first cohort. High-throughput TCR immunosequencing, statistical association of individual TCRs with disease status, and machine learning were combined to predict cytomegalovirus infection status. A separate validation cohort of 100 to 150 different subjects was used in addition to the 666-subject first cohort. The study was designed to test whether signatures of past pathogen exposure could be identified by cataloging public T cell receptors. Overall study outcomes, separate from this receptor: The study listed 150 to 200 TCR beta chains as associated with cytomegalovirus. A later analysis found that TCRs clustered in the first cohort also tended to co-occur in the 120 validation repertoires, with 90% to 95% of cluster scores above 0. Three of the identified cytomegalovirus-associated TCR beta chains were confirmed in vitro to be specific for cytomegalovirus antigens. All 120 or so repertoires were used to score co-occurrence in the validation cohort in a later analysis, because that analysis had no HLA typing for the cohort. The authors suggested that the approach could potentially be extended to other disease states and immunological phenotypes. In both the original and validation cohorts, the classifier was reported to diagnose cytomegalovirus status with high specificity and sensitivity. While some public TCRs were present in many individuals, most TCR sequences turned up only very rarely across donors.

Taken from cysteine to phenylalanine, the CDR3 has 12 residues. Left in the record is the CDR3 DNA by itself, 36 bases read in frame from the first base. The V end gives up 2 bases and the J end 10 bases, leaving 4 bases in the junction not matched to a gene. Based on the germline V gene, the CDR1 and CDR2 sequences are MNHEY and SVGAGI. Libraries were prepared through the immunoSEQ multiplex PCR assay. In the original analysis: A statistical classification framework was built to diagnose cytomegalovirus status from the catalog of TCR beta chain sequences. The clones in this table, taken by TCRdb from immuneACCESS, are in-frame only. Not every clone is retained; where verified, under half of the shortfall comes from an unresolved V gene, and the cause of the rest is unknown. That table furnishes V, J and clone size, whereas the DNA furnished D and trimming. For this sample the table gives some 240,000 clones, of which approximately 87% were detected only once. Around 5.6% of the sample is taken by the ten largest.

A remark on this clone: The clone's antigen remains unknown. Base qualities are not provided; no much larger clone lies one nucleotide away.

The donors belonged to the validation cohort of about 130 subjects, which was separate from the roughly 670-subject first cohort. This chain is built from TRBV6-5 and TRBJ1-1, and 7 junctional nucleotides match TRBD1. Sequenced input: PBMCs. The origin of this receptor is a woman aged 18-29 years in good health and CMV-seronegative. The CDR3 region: CASSYPTGRAFF. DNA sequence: TGTGCCAGCAGTTACCCGACAGGGCGAGCTTTCTTT.